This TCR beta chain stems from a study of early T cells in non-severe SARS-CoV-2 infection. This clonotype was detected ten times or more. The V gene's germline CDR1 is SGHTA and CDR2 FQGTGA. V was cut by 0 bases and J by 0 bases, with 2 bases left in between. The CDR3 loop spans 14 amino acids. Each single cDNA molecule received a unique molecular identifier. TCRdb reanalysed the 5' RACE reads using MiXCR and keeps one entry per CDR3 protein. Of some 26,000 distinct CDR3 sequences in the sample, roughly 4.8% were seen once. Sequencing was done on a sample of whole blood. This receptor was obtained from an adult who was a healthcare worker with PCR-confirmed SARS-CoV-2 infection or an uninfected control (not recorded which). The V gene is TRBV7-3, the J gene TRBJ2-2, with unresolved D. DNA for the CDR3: TGTGCCAGCAGCTTAACCACGAACACCGGGGAGCTGTTTTTT. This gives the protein CASSLTTNTGELFF.